A single sample is the source of the 31 T cell receptor beta chains below, sequenced in a study of T cells in Graves' hyperthyroidism and ophthalmopathy. Amplified TCR beta CDR3 regions derived from RNA transcripts. Using the HTBI primer set, a first-round RT-PCR was run on the TCR CDR3. TCRdb processed the multiplex PCR reads anew with MiXCR; each CDR3 protein has one entry. This sample has about 360,000 distinct CDR3 sequences, with around 25% found just once. The sample taken for sequencing was blood. Every receptor here comes from a man aged 50 to 60 with Graves' hyperthyroidism.

This clonotype was found a few times. In nucleotides, the CDR3 is TGTGCCAGCAGTTTACGGCGGGAGCGAGGTAACGAGCAGTACTTC. This sequence encodes CASSLRRERGNEQYF. V usage is TRBV12-3 or TRBV12-4 and J usage is TRBJ2-7; 7 bases map to TRBD2. V dropped 2 bases and J dropped 5; count of bases not matched to a gene: 9. The CDR3 loop spans 15 amino acids.

This clonotype turned up a few times. The rearrangement joins TRBV29-1 to TRBJ2-7; 9 nucleotides match TRBD1. This CDR3 has 11 residues. J gave up 6 bases and V 7 bases, and 4 bases lay outside the gene matches. Per germline, CDR1 SQVTM and CDR2 ANQGSEA. This CDR3 reads CSGRQGGEQYF. CDR3 bases: TGCAGCGGGAGACAGGGGGGCGAGCAGTACTTC.

This clonotype was counted at least ten times. J is TRBJ2-1 and V is TRBV12-3 or TRBV12-4; tentatively, D is TRBD1 or TRBD2 (5 bases each). The V and J ends lost 6 bases and 7 bases respectively, with 16 bases between them. The CDR3 sequence is 14 residues long. CDR3: CASRVGTLGNEQFF. In nucleotides, the CDR3 is TGTGCCAGCAGAGTCGGGACCCTCGGGAATGAGCAGTTCTTC.

The CDR3 is CASSGREGGTGELFF. The CDR3 coding sequence is TGTGCCAGCAGCGGCCGGGAGGGAGGTACCGGGGAGCTGTTTTTT. The chain employs TRBV7-3 and TRBJ2-2; TRBD2 agrees at 8 bases. Trimming cost V 5 bases and J 5 bases; bases outside gene matches: 7. The CDR3 runs to 15 residues. Germline V gene data show CDR1 as SGHTA and CDR2 as FQGTGA.

This chain connects TRBV27 to TRBJ2-2; TRBD1 or TRBD2 may be the D gene (5 bases each). Trimming removed 4 bases from V and 3 bases from J, with 12 bases in between. The CDR3 runs to 15 residues. Germline loops: CDR1 MNHEY, CDR2 SMNVEV (reference sequence). The chain's CDR3 is CASSSSGTYTGELFF. The CDR3 nucleotides are TGTGCCAGCAGTTCCTCCGGGACCTACACCGGGGAGCTGTTTTTT.

This clonotype was detected a few times. The V gene is TRBV7-9, the J gene TRBJ1-1, with TRBD1 identical over 8 bases. The germline CDR1 and CDR2 sequences are SEHNR and FQNEAQ (reference sequence). Unmatched junction bases numbered 3, after V lost 2 bases and J lost 7 bases. The CDR3 length is 13 residues. The CDR3 here is CASSLQGAGEAFF. Written as DNA, the CDR3 is TGTGCCAGCAGCTTACAGGGGGCGGGTGAAGCTTTCTTT.

This CDR3 is CASSIRQGEGHNEQFF. The CDR3 DNA is TGTGCCAGTAGTATAAGGCAGGGGGAGGGACACAATGAGCAGTTCTTC. J is TRBJ2-1 and V is TRBV19, with D perhaps TRBD1 or TRBD2 (7 bases each). The germline CDR1 and CDR2 sequences are LNHDA and SQIVND (reference sequence). The V end lost 2 bases, the J end lost 5 bases, and 16 bases lay between the germline ends. CDR3 length: 16 residues.

This clonotype occurred a few times. J is TRBJ2-5 and V is TRBV30, with 9 bases fitting TRBD2. Germline values: CDR1 GTSNPN, CDR2 SVGIG (reference sequence). The J segment lost 4 bases and the V segment lost 3 bases, leaving 3 bases of the junction unmatched. This CDR3 contains 13 residues. The CDR3 nucleotides are TGTGCCTGGAGGACTAGCGGATTAGAGACCCAGTACTTC. This encodes CAWRTSGLETQYF.

The chain couples TRBV19 to TRBJ2-7; D is unresolved. CDR3 length: 14 amino acids. The germline V and J ends were trimmed by 7 bases and 6 bases, with 19 bases remaining between them. Germline assignment: CDR1 LNHDA and CDR2 SQIVND (reference sequence). The CDR3 reads CASKITGPASEQYF. The CDR3 nucleotides read TGTGCCAGTAAGATAACCGGACCCGCCTCCGAGCAGTACTTC.

This clonotype came up a few times. The chain uses TRBV20-1 and TRBJ2-5; D is undetermined. The V end lost 0 bases, the J end lost 2 bases, and 13 bases lay between the germline ends. Germline CDR1 and CDR2: DFQATT and SNEGSKA (reference sequence). The CDR3 length is 15 residues. CDR3 nucleotide sequence: TGCAGTGCTAGAGAGGCTCTGGGTTCTCAAGAGACCCAGTACTTC. This codes for CSAREALGSQETQYF.

The sample holds many counts of this clonotype. This chain uses TRBV5-1 with TRBJ2-1, with D hard to call. V lost 0 bases and J lost 6, with 7 bases in between. Germline values: CDR1 SGHRS, CDR2 YFSETQ. CDR3 size: 13 residues. The chain's CDR3 is CASSLGLSNEQFF. CDR3 DNA: TGCGCCAGCAGCTTGGGACTTTCCAATGAGCAGTTCTTC.

This clonotype appeared a few times. V usage is TRBV3-1 and J usage is TRBJ2-2; D perhaps matches TRBD1 (6 bases). CDR1 is LGHDT, CDR2 YNNKEL, per germline (reference sequence). V lost 4 bases to trimming and J lost 6 bases, with 15 bases between them. This CDR3 has 15 residues. CDR3 bases: TGTGCCAGCAGCCCACAGGGCAGCGGAGCCGGGGAGCTGTTTTTT. Encoded protein: CASSPQGSGAGELFF.

J is TRBJ2-1 and V is TRBV29-1; 7 positions agree with TRBD2. Trimming took 6 bases from V and 5 from J; bases not matched to a gene: 13. CDR3 size: 15 residues. CDR1 and CDR2 (germline): SQVTM, ANQGSEA. This CDR3 is CSVYSRGENNNEQFF. In nucleotides, the CDR3 is TGCAGCGTATATTCACGGGGGGAGAATAACAATGAGCAGTTCTTC.

The V gene is TRBV18, the J gene TRBJ2-7; 8 bases are a match to TRBD2. CDR1 is KGHSH, CDR2 LQKENI, per germline. J gave up 4 bases and V 6 bases, and 8 bases lay outside the gene matches. The CDR3 loop spans 14 amino acids. The CDR3 is CASSGPGLVYEQYF. The DNA for the CDR3 is TGTGCCAGCTCCGGACCGGGACTAGTGTACGAGCAGTACTTC.

This chain joins TRBV2 and TRBJ1-5, with 8 bases aligning to TRBD1. Trimming took 4 bases from V and 9 from J; bases not matched to a gene: 14. Germline V lookup: CDR1 SNHLY, CDR2 FYNNEI. This CDR3 is built from 16 residues. The CDR3 spells CASSGTTFTGGRPQHF. For the CDR3, the DNA is TGTGCCAGCAGTGGGACAACATTTACAGGGGGTCGGCCCCAGCATTTT.

V is TRBV5-6 and J is TRBJ2-7; TRBD1 might be the D (6 bases). Germline CDR1 SGHDT, CDR2 YYEEEE. Trimming took off 6 bases at V and 4 bases at J, with 23 bases between the two ends. The CDR3 consists of 16 residues. The CDR3 here is CASMRGSQGLKYEQYF. CDR3 DNA: TGTGCCAGCATGAGGGGGTCACAGGGTCTCAAGTACGAGCAGTACTTC.

This clonotype has only a few counts. This chain uses TRBV11-2 with TRBJ2-7; D gene uncertain. From germline, CDR1 is SGHAT and CDR2 FQNNGV. V lost 3 bases and J 1 base, leaving 13 bases between the germline ends. This CDR3 contains 15 residues. The CDR3 DNA follows: TGTGCCAGCAGCTTGACCTCGGGCGGTTCCTACGAGCAGTACTTC. Amino acids: CASSLTSGGSYEQYF.

This clonotype appeared many times. The chain has TRBV5-1 and TRBJ1-1; D gene uncertain. Germline lookup yields CDR1 SGHRS and CDR2 YFSETQ. Trimming shortened V by 6 bases and J by 1 base, and 13 bases separated the two germline ends. The CDR3 covers 14 residues. The CDR3 spells CASTPGSANTEAFF. CDR3 coding DNA: TGCGCCAGCACCCCGGGGAGTGCGAACACTGAAGCTTTCTTT.

The V gene is TRBV5-4, the J gene TRBJ2-5; 9 bases agree with TRBD1. The CDR3 runs to 15 residues. V lost 4 bases, J lost 5 bases, and 9 bases stayed unmatched. Germline V gives CDR1 SGHNT, CDR2 YYREEE (reference sequence). The CDR3 nucleotides read TGTGCCAGCAGCAGGGGACAGGGTCTTGGGGAGACCCAGTACTTC. It codes for CASSRGQGLGETQYF.

Turning to this clonotype: The junction departs from the called germline gene at one end, perhaps through a read error. This rearrangement joins TRBV7-9 to TRBJ1-1; D remains ambiguous. Looked up from germline, CDR1 is SEHNR and CDR2 is FQNEAQ (reference sequence). The CDR3 contains 14 residues. The CDR3 sequence: CASSSLERDIEALF. The CDR3 bases are TGTGCCAGCAGCTCGTTAGAGAGGGATATAGAAGCTCTCTTT.

There are many counts of this clonotype. The chain uses TRBV7-8 and TRBJ2-7, with 7 positions matching TRBD2. J lost 6 bases, V lost 5 bases, and 10 bases had no gene match. CDR3 length equals 14 residues. The germline V gene encodes CDR1 SGHVS and CDR2 FQNEAQ. DNA for the CDR3: TGTGCCAGCAGCCCTCGGCGGGAGTTCTTCGAGCAGTACTTC. It specifies CASSPRREFFEQYF.

The V and J genes are TRBV7-3 and TRBJ1-1, with D hard to call. The CDR3 totals 14 residues. The germline V gene encodes CDR1 SGHTA and CDR2 FQGTGA. Trimming took off 1 base at V and 1 base at J, with 7 bases between the two ends. The CDR3 region has the DNA TGTGCCAGCAGCTTAAATGGGCAGAACACTGAAGCTTTCTTT. Translation: CASSLNGQNTEAFF.

The chain recombines TRBV11-3 with TRBJ2-3, with 7 bases lining up with TRBD2. Germline values: CDR1 SGHNT, CDR2 YENEEA. The CDR3 totals 16 residues. V lost 4 bases and J lost 2; bases outside the gene matches: 9. CDR3 DNA: TGTGCCAGCAGCTGGCAAGGGACTACTTACACAGATACGCAGTATTTT. It translates to CASSWQGTTYTDTQYF.

The table lists this clonotype with a count of one. V and J are TRBV29-1 and TRBJ1-2, with a tentative D call TRBD1 (5 bases). This CDR3 has 12 amino acids. V lost 6 bases to trimming and J lost 2 bases, with 10 bases between them. Germline V lookup: CDR1 SQVTM, CDR2 ANQGSEA. The CDR3 DNA is TGCAGCGTCGTGACAGAGAACTATGGCTACACCTTC. It translates to CSVVTENYGYTF.

The sample holds a few counts of this clonotype. The J gene is TRBJ2-1, the V gene TRBV2; D may be TRBD1 or TRBD2 (5 bases each). Germline V CDR1 and CDR2: SNHLY, FYNNEI. CDR3 length: 17 residues. V dropped 3 bases and J dropped 0 bases, with 15 bases sitting between them. The CDR3 region has the DNA TGTGCCAGCAGTGAGGCTACCGGGGCAAGCTCCTACAATGAGCAGTTCTTC. It translates to CASSEATGASSYNEQFF.

This clonotype showed up just a few times. The V call is TRBV24-1, the J call TRBJ2-7; 8 bases line up with TRBD2. Germline loops: CDR1 KGHDR, CDR2 SFDVKD. Trimming took 3 bases from V and 3 from J; bases not matched to a gene: 6. The CDR3 runs to 15 residues. CDR3 in amino acids: CATSDPKREIYEQYF. CDR3 nucleotide sequence: TGTGCCACCAGTGATCCGAAGCGGGAGATCTACGAGCAGTACTTC.

This clonotype has a count of ten or more. The rearrangement joins TRBV11-2 to TRBJ2-7, with 11 bases identical to TRBD2. Looked up from germline, CDR1 is SGHAT and CDR2 is FQNNGV. Germline trimming cut 4 bases from V and 5 bases from J; bases unmatched to any gene: 7. The CDR3 runs 15 residues. The CDR3 is CASSSGLAEGNEQYF. The CDR3 coding sequence is TGTGCCAGCAGCTCGGGACTAGCGGAGGGGAACGAGCAGTACTTC. The variable domain in full, completed from reference TRBV11-2 and TRBJ2-7, reads EAGVAQSPRYKIIEKRQSVAFWCNPISGHATLYWYQQILGQGPKLLIQFQNNGVVDDSQLPKDRFSAERLKGVDSTLKIQPAKLEDSAVYLCASSSGLAEGNEQYFGPGTRLTVT.

The chain recombines TRBV7-3 with TRBJ2-6; D is possibly TRBD2 (6 bases). The CDR3 extends over 15 amino acids. From germline, CDR1 is SGHTA and CDR2 FQGTGA. V was shortened by 6 bases and J by 1 base, with 10 bases between the two germline ends. The CDR3 nucleotides are TGTGCCAGCAGGGACGGGGGTTCTGGGGCCAACGTCCTGACTTTC. Protein sequence: CASRDGGSGANVLTF.

The CDR3 nucleotides are TGTGCCAGCAGCTTTGGACAGGGGATGGGCCAGCCCCAGCATTTT. Translated: CASSFGQGMGQPQHF. V is TRBV7-6 and J is TRBJ1-5; 9 bases map to TRBD1. V dropped 3 bases and J dropped 7; count of bases not matched to a gene: 7. There are 15 residues in the CDR3. Per the germline V gene, CDR1 is SGHVS and CDR2 is FNYEAQ.

This clonotype turned up a few times. The genes are TRBV5-1 and TRBJ2-2; D could derive from TRBD1 or TRBD2 (5 bases each). CDR1 and CDR2 (germline): SGHRS, YFSETQ. The CDR3 loop spans 14 amino acids. Trimming took 9 bases from V and 6 from J, leaving 18 bases between them. The DNA of the CDR3 is TGCGCCACCCGGGACGAGGAATGGTCCGGGGAGCTGTTTTTT. It translates to CATRDEEWSGELFF.

There are many counts of this clonotype. The CDR3 region is CASSEAYRRTDTQYF. The CDR3 region has the DNA TGTGCCAGCAGTGAAGCGTACAGACGCACAGATACGCAGTATTTT. The chain has TRBV2 and TRBJ2-3; D not certain. CDR3 length equals 15 residues. CDR1 is SNHLY, CDR2 FYNNEI, per germline. V was clipped by 0 bases and J by 1 base, with 8 bases between them.